This entry lists 5 T cell receptor beta chains sequenced from one sample in a study of OX40 agonist ivuxolimab in advanced cancers. Profiled with immunoSEQ multiplex PCR; TCRdb holds only in-frame clones, not every one. The table includes 95,000 to 100,000 clones, about 80% detected once. The sequenced sample was CD4+ or CD8+ T cells sorted from blood, obtained in a trial of the OX40 agonist ivuxolimab. These TCRs come from an adult with an advanced solid tumor such as melanoma, head and neck, liver or kidney cancer.

The chain employs TRBV2 and TRBJ1-2; TRBD1 matches 7 bases. Trimming took 3 bases from V and 8 from J; bases not matched to a gene: 6. Germline V lookup: CDR1 SNHLY, CDR2 FYNNEI. This CDR3 spans 13 amino acids. The CDR3 protein is CASSETGIRGYTF. CDR3 DNA sequence: TGTGCCAGCAGTGAGACAGGGATTCGCGGCTACACCTTC.

The chain recombines TRBV29-1 with TRBJ1-2; possibly TRBD1 for D (5 bases). The germline gives CDR1 SQVTM, CDR2 ANQGSEA. V gave up 4 bases and J gave up 7 bases, with 22 bases separating them. This CDR3 region has 15 residues. The CDR3 bases are TGCAGCGTTGGAGAGGCTGGGGGGATGGGGTTTGGCTACACCTTC. This translates into CSVGEAGGMGFGYTF.

The chain links TRBV6-5 to TRBJ1-1, with D possibly TRBD1 on 5 matching bases. The CDR3 length is 15 residues. Germline V gene sequence: CDR1 MNHEY, CDR2 SVGAGI. V was shortened by 6 bases and J by 0 bases, with 14 bases between the two germline ends. The CDR3 reads CASRTGRNMNTEAFF. CDR3 DNA sequence: TGTGCCAGCAGAACGGGACGGAACATGAACACTGAAGCTTTCTTT.

The chain carries TRBV6-5 and TRBJ2-1; no definite D call. CDR3 length equals 12 residues. The germline V and J ends were trimmed by 2 bases and 8 bases, with 7 bases remaining between them. The germline V gene encodes CDR1 MNHEY and CDR2 SVGAGI. CDR3 sequence (DNA): TGTGCCAGCAGTTACCCCATAGATGAGCAGTTCTTC. Its protein product is CASSYPIDEQFF.

Only one count was recorded for this clone. This chain uses TRBV7-2 with TRBJ2-5; D unresolved. Germline-derived CDR1 and CDR2 are SGHTA and FQGNSA. With 5 bases removed from V and 1 base from J, the gap between germline ends came to 11 bases. This CDR3 comprises 14 residues. CDR3 nucleotides: TGTGCCAGCAGCCCTCCCGTGCCCCAAGAGACCCAGTACTTC. It translates to CASSPPVPQETQYF.